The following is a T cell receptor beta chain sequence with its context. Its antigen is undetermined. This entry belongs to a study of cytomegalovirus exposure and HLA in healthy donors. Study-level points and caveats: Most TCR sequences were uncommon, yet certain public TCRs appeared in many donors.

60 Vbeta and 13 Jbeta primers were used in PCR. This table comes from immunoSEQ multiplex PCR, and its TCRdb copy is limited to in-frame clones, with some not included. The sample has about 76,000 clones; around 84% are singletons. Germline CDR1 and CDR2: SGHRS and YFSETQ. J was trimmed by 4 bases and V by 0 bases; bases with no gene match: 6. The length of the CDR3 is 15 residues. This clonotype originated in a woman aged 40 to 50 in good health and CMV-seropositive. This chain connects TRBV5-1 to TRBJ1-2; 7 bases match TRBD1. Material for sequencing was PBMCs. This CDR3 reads CASSLEVRGAYGYTF. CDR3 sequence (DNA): TGCGCCAGCAGCTTGGAGGTCAGGGGGGCCTATGGCTACACCTTC.